The 25 T cell receptor beta chains below all came from one sample that was sequenced in a study of blood T cells in healthy people across ages. Primed by a sample-barcoded 5' primer and a J-beta primer mix, a second PCR proceeded for roughly 6 to 12 cycles. TCRdb reanalysed the 5' RACE reads using MiXCR and keeps one entry per CDR3 protein. The data show hundreds of thousands of distinct CDR3 sequences, about 45% seen once. The sample consisted of blood. These receptors originate from a man aged 80 or over in good health.

This clonotype was counted a single time. J is TRBJ2-5 and V is TRBV9, with 13 bases fitting TRBD2. Germline V gene lookup returns CDR1 SGDLS and CDR2 YYNGEE. J was trimmed by 5 bases and V by 3 bases; bases with no gene match: 7. This CDR3 region has 16 residues. Here the CDR3 reads CASSGGTSGNGETQYF. The CDR3 coding sequence is TGTGCCAGCAGCGGAGGGACTAGCGGGAATGGGGAGACCCAGTACTTC. Supplemented by reference TRBV9 and TRBJ2-5, the full variable domain reads DSGVTQTPKHLITATGQRVTLRCSPRSGDLSVYWYQQSLDQGLQFLIQYYNGEERAKGNILERFSAQQFPDLHSELNLSSLELGDSALYFCASSGGTSGNGETQYFGPGTRLLVL.

The chain recombines TRBV5-1 with TRBJ2-1; the D call may be TRBD1 or TRBD2 (6 bases each). The CDR3 runs 16 residues. Germline lookup yields CDR1 SGHRS and CDR2 YFSETQ. The V gene lost 0 bases and the J gene lost 5 bases, with 15 bases spanning the gap. CDR3 loop: CASSLVGGLDNNEQFF. The CDR3 DNA reads as TGCGCCAGCAGCTTGGTGGGGGGCCTAGACAACAATGAGCAGTTCTTC.

This clonotype came up many times. The V gene is TRBV28, the J gene TRBJ2-3; D is unresolved. The CDR3 sequence is 12 residues long. CDR1 is MDHEN and CDR2 is SYDVKM in the germline V gene. V lost 3 bases to trimming and J lost 10 bases, with 11 bases between them. The DNA for the CDR3 is TGTGCCAGCAGTTTTGGGTTGGGTGCGCAGTATTTT. It specifies CASSFGLGAQYF. The complete variable domain, with remaining parts taken from reference TRBV28 and TRBJ2-3, reads DVKVTQSSRYLVKRTGEKVFLECVQDMDHENMFWYRQDPGLGLRLIYFSYDVKMKEKGDIPEGYSVSREKKERFSLILESASTNQTSMYLCASSFGLGAQYFGPGTRLTVL.

The J gene is TRBJ2-7, the V gene TRBV10-3, with D tentatively TRBD2 (6 bases). In germline, CDR1 is ENHRY, CDR2 SYGVKD. Trimming removed 6 bases at V and 4 bases at J, with 13 bases between. The CDR3 contains 13 residues. CDR3 in DNA: TGTGCCATCAGGGGGGACTCCAGGTACGAGCAGTACTTC. This sequence encodes CAIRGDSRYEQYF.

This clonotype was counted only a few times. The V and J genes are TRBV29-1 and TRBJ2-1; weak D call: TRBD1 (6 bases). This CDR3 has 14 amino acids. CDR1 and CDR2 from the germline V gene are SQVTM and ANQGSEA. With 4 bases removed from V and 4 bases from J, the gap between germline ends came to 14 bases. This CDR3 is CSVAVTGGYNEQFF. For the CDR3, the DNA is TGCAGCGTTGCCGTGACAGGCGGTTACAATGAGCAGTTCTTC.

Points on this clonotype: This may stem from a read error, because a much larger clone lies one nucleotide away. V gene TRBV29-1 combines with J gene TRBJ2-1, with 12 positions matching TRBD2. Germline trimming cut 3 bases from V and 12 bases from J; bases unmatched to any gene: 12. The germline V gene has CDR1 SQVTM and CDR2 ANQGSEA. The CDR3 contains 15 residues. The CDR3 sequence: CSVEMTSGSPYGQFF. CDR3 sequence (DNA): TGCAGCGTTGAGATGACTAGCGGGAGTCCCTATGGGCAGTTCTTC.

To note about this clonotype: A much larger clone differs from this one at a single base, so this may be a read error. The genes are TRBV7-2 and TRBJ2-1; 8 bases match TRBD2. TRBJ2-7 matches the DNA end more closely, so the J call is doubtful. The CDR3 sequence is 15 residues long. Germline V gene sequence: CDR1 SGHTA, CDR2 FQGNSA. CDR3 DNA sequence: TGTGCCAGCAGCCAGGCAGCGGGAGCGGTCAATGAGCAGTACTTC. As protein: CASSQAAGAVNEQYF.

The genes are TRBV20-1 and TRBJ2-5; D may be TRBD2 (6 bases). The germline V gene encodes CDR1 DFQATT and CDR2 SNEGSKA (reference sequence). The CDR3 consists of 14 residues. Between the trimmed V and J ends, which lost 6 bases and 6 bases, there was a span of 20 bases. Written as DNA, the CDR3 is TGCAGTGCCGAATTCCGGGAGCGGTTGAAGACCCAGTACTTC. As protein: CSAEFRERLKTQYF.

The V call is TRBV25-1, the J call TRBJ2-5, with D maybe TRBD2 (6 bases). Trimming took off 1 base at V and 1 base at J, with 7 bases between the two ends. Germline V gene lookup returns CDR1 MGHDK and CDR2 SYGVNS. The CDR3 length is 14 residues. CDR3 coding DNA: TGTGCCAGCAGTGAATTGGGGGGCCAAGAGACCCAGTACTTC. This translates into CASSELGGQETQYF.

V usage is TRBV6-2 or TRBV6-3 and J usage is TRBJ1-2; TRBD1 matches at 7 bases. The V gene's germline CDR1 is MNHEY and CDR2 SVGEGT. The V and J ends lost 6 bases and 4 bases, in that order; junction bases with no gene match: 5. This CDR3 comprises 13 residues. Here the CDR3 reads CASSQTGIYGYTF. CDR3 nucleotide sequence: TGTGCCAGCAGCCAGACAGGGATCTATGGCTACACCTTC.

V gene TRBV5-1 combines with J gene TRBJ2-7; 10 bases map to TRBD2. With 0 bases clipped from V and 7 bases from J, the junction kept 10 bases outside the gene matches. The CDR3 totals 16 residues. The germline CDR1 and CDR2 sequences are SGHRS and YFSETQ. CDR3 DNA: TGCGCCAGCAGCTTGGTTTCTAGCGGGAGATACAATGAGCAGTACTTC. This translates into CASSLVSSGRYNEQYF.

This clonotype was detected many times. V usage is TRBV20-1 and J usage is TRBJ2-7, with 11 nucleotides matching TRBD2. Trimming took 0 bases from V and 3 from J; bases not matched to a gene: 4. Germline loops: CDR1 DFQATT, CDR2 SNEGSKA (reference sequence). This CDR3 has 15 residues. The CDR3: CSARDSGRALYEQYF. Written as DNA, the CDR3 is TGCAGTGCTAGAGATAGCGGGAGGGCCCTCTACGAGCAGTACTTC.

The chain uses TRBV20-1 and TRBJ1-5, with D uncertain. This CDR3 contains 12 residues. Trimming removed 3 bases at V and 6 bases at J, with 9 bases between. Germline V CDR1 and CDR2: DFQATT, SNEGSKA (reference sequence). The chain's CDR3 is CSARLGGQPQHF. DNA of the CDR3: TGCAGTGCTAGGCTCGGTGGTCAGCCCCAGCATTTT.

This clonotype was found a few times. J is TRBJ2-7 and V is TRBV20-1; 8 bases align to TRBD2. CDR3 length: 15 residues. Trimming cost V 0 bases and J 3 bases; bases outside gene matches: 7. Germline V gives CDR1 DFQATT, CDR2 SNEGSKA (reference sequence). The CDR3 DNA reads as TGCAGTGCTAGAGATTCGAGGACTAGCCACTACGAGCAGTACTTC. Amino acids: CSARDSRTSHYEQYF.

This chain joins TRBV10-3 and TRBJ2-3; D is possibly TRBD2 (5 bases). The CDR3 sequence is 14 residues long. Trimming pared 10 bases from V and 3 bases from J, leaving 17 bases between. Germline CDR1 and CDR2: ENHRY and SYGVKD. In nucleotides, the CDR3 is TGTGCCACAACTAAGAACGGGGTTACAGATACGCAGTATTTT. Encoded protein: CATTKNGVTDTQYF.

The V call is TRBV12-3 or TRBV12-4, the J call TRBJ2-3, with 9 bases identical to TRBD2. Trimming cost V 7 bases and J 2 bases; bases outside gene matches: 13. CDR3 length: 17 amino acids. CDR3 DNA: TGTGCCAGCACCCTCATTGGCGGGAGGGCCCCCACAGATACGCAGTATTTT. Encoded protein: CASTLIGGRAPTDTQYF.

The CDR3 protein is CAWSLTDSNQPQHF. DNA for the CDR3: TGTGCCTGGTCGCTAACAGATAGCAATCAGCCCCAGCATTTT. The chain links TRBV30 to TRBJ1-5; D uncertain. The germline V and J ends were trimmed by 5 bases and 0 bases, with 11 bases remaining between them. This CDR3 has 14 residues. Looked up from germline, CDR1 is GTSNPN and CDR2 is SVGIG (reference sequence). The variable domain in full, with the rest retrieved from reference TRBV30 and TRBJ1-5, is SQTIHQWPATLVQPVGSPLSLECTVEGTSNPNLYWYRQAAGRGLQLLFYSVGIGQISSEVPQNLSASRPQDRQFILSSKKLLLSDSGFYLCAWSLTDSNQPQHFGDGTRLSIL.

This clonotype was detected only a few times. V is TRBV6-6 and J is TRBJ1-2; possible D gene TRBD1, 6 bases. With 5 bases removed from V and 4 bases from J, the gap between germline ends came to 11 bases. The length of the CDR3 is 13 residues. The V gene's germline CDR1 is MNHNY and CDR2 SVGAGI (reference sequence). The CDR3, as DNA: TGTGCCAGCAGTGGACAGACTCTCTATGGCTACACCTTC. It encodes CASSGQTLYGYTF.

This clonotype has just a few counts. V and J are TRBV15 and TRBJ2-5; TRBD2 is a possible D gene (5 bases). The CDR3 runs 15 residues. V was trimmed by 5 bases and J by 1 base, leaving 14 bases between them. Looked up from germline, CDR1 is LNHNV and CDR2 is YYDKDF (reference sequence). The CDR3 nucleotides are TGTGCCACCAGCTCTCCGGGCAGCGGCCAAGAGACCCAGTACTTC. This sequence encodes CATSSPGSGQETQYF.

The rearrangement uses TRBV2 and TRBJ2-7, with TRBD1 identical over 12 bases. V was pared by 2 bases and J by 7 bases, with 9 bases of the junction left unmatched. Germline V gene data show CDR1 as SNHLY and CDR2 as FYNNEI. The CDR3 extends over 16 amino acids. The CDR3 region is CASSEIGTGGINEQYF. Written as DNA, the CDR3 is TGTGCCAGCAGTGAAATAGGGACAGGGGGCATCAATGAGCAGTACTTC.

The gene calls are TRBV10-3 and TRBJ2-7; tentatively, D is TRBD1 or TRBD2 (5 bases each). The CDR3 is 13 residues long. The V and J ends lost 10 bases and 6 bases respectively, with 19 bases between them. Germline V lookup: CDR1 ENHRY, CDR2 SYGVKD. CDR3: CATSGLNPCEQYF. The CDR3 region has the DNA TGTGCCACCTCGGGGCTAAACCCTTGCGAGCAGTACTTC.

This clonotype has only a few counts. The CDR3 reads CATSDLRTSLDTQYF. CDR3 coding DNA: TGTGCCACCAGTGATTTACGGACTAGCCTAGATACGCAGTATTTT. V is TRBV24-1 and J is TRBJ2-3; 8 nucleotides line up with TRBD2. V dropped 1 base and J dropped 5; count of bases not matched to a gene: 4. Germline lookup yields CDR1 KGHDR and CDR2 SFDVKD. This CDR3 is 15 amino acids long.

The V and J genes are TRBV5-1 and TRBJ2-2; TRBD1 matches 10 bases. The V and J ends lost 1 base and 4 bases, in that order; junction bases with no gene match: 4. Germline V gene sequence: CDR1 SGHRS, CDR2 YFSETQ. The CDR3 covers 16 residues. In DNA, the CDR3 is TGCGCCAGCAGCTTGTCGGGGACAGGGGTCACCGGGGAGCTGTTTTTT. Encoded protein: CASSLSGTGVTGELFF. Drawing the rest from reference TRBV5-1 and TRBJ2-2, the complete variable domain is KAGVTQTPRYLIKTRGQQVTLSCSPISGHRSVSWYQQTPGQGLQFLFEYFSETQRNKGNFPGRFSGRQFSNSRSEMNVSTLELGDSALYLCASSLSGTGVTGELFFGEGSRLTVL.

This clonotype was seen a few times. The gene calls are TRBV7-2 and TRBJ2-3; 16 bases match TRBD2. V was pared by 3 bases and J by 6 bases, with 12 bases of the junction left unmatched. The CDR3 has 19 residues. CDR1 is SGHTA, CDR2 FQGNSA, per germline. CDR3 nucleotides: TGTGCCAGCAGCTTCAGGGGATTCGGGACTAGCGGGAGGGCGGATACGCAGTATTTT. This translates into CASSFRGFGTSGRADTQYF.

This clonotype came up a few times. This chain uses TRBV20-1 with TRBJ2-1, with 10 positions matching TRBD2. Germline V lookup: CDR1 DFQATT, CDR2 SNEGSKA (reference sequence). This CDR3 has 14 residues. V lost 4 bases and J lost 2; bases outside the gene matches: 2. In nucleotides, the CDR3 is TGCAGTGCTATTAGCGGGAGGCCCTACAATGAGCAGTTCTTC. It specifies CSAISGRPYNEQFF.